Each of the 26 T cell receptor beta chains below was sequenced from the same sample in a study of naive and memory T cell subsets (TCRdb year 2017). Study-level results and caveats: A few larger clonotypes were present in naive repertoires, especially CD8 naive repertoires, and these clonotypes were possibly memory cells re-expressing CD45RA.

Their recognized antigens are unknown. The library was prepared using UMI-ligation and nested PCR. TCRdb lists the instrument as Illumina MiSeq. An equimolar mix of two oligonucleotides covering both TRBC1 and TRBC2 was used as the beta constant-region primer. The ligated cDNA went through four rounds of PCR with nested alpha and beta constant-region primers together with the SP2 primer. TCRdb reprocessed the public reads (quality trimming at Q25 with fastp, clone calling with MiXCR) and kept in-frame beta chains. A single entry per CDR3 protein holds the most common genes and DNA from its merged rows. This sample holds 98,000 or so distinct CDR3 sequences; approximately 14% were observed only once. 2.8% of the sample belongs to the ten largest clones. Sequencing was performed on naive CD8+ T cells from blood. The cell subset or site label of this sample denotes: naive T cells, CD45RA high CD27+. The receptor source for this set is a human donor in good health.

This clonotype was detected only a few times. J is TRBJ2-4 and V is TRBV6-5; possible D gene TRBD1, 6 bases. Trimming took off 7 bases at V and 8 bases at J, with 12 bases between the two ends. The length of the CDR3 is 12 residues. Germline values: CDR1 MNHEY, CDR2 SVGAGI. CDR3: CASTNPGDIQYF. CDR3 DNA: TGTGCCAGCACCAACCCAGGGGACATTCAGTACTTC.

There are a few counts of this clonotype. The CDR3 DNA sequence: TGTGCCAGCAGTTACGGAGGGCCAGGGAATGAGCAGTTCTTC. Its translation: CASSYGGPGNEQFF. The chain employs TRBV6-5 and TRBJ2-1; tentatively, D is TRBD2 (6 bases). V lost 2 bases and J 7 bases, leaving 12 bases between the germline ends. The germline V gene encodes CDR1 MNHEY and CDR2 SVGAGI. This CDR3 has 14 residues.

This clonotype was picked up a small number of times. The chain is built from TRBV2 and TRBJ2-3; D is uncertain. CDR1 and CDR2 from the germline V gene are SNHLY and FYNNEI. Trimming cost V 3 bases and J 1 base, with 8 bases left between them. The CDR3 totals 14 residues. CDR3 residues: CASSDYQGTDTQYF. CDR3 nucleotides: TGTGCCAGCAGTGATTATCAGGGCACAGATACGCAGTATTTT.

This chain joins TRBV7-2 and TRBJ2-3; possible D gene TRBD2, 6 bases. Trimming stripped 1 base from V and 4 bases from J, with 15 bases between. From germline, CDR1 is SGHTA and CDR2 FQGNSA. This CDR3 has 16 amino acids. The chain's CDR3 is CASSLGGGGRADTQYF. CDR3 nucleotide sequence: TGTGCCAGCAGCTTAGGAGGAGGAGGGCGGGCAGATACGCAGTATTTT.

This clonotype has a count of ten or more. The J gene is TRBJ2-5, the V gene TRBV12-3 or TRBV12-4; 7 bases map to TRBD2. The J segment lost 5 bases and the V segment lost 7 bases, leaving 7 bases of the junction unmatched. The CDR3 is 13 amino acids. In DNA form, the CDR3 reads TGTGCCAGCACCCCAAGGGAGGGTGAGACCCAGTACTTC. This sequence encodes CASTPREGETQYF.

This sequence joins TRBV7-6 and TRBJ1-5; D is unclear. The CDR3 loop spans 17 amino acids. The V gene lost 5 bases and the J gene lost 5 bases, with 22 bases spanning the gap. CDR1 and CDR2 (germline): SGHVS, FNYEAQ. As DNA, the CDR3 is TGTGCCAGCAGCGAAGACCCAGGTGTCTTTTCGGATCAGCCCCAGCATTTT. It is translated as CASSEDPGVFSDQPQHF.

The table lists this clonotype with a few counts. The CDR3 DNA reads as TGTGCCAGCAGCCAATTCTCCGAGCAGTACTTC. This translates into CASSQFSEQYF. The chain uses TRBV3-1 and TRBJ2-7; D unclear. Per germline, CDR1 LGHDT and CDR2 YNNKEL (reference sequence). The CDR3 extends over 11 amino acids. Trimming stripped 2 bases from V and 6 bases from J, with 5 bases between.

This clonotype turned up a few times. The chain has TRBV5-1 and TRBJ2-7; 9 bases align to TRBD2. Germline V gene lookup returns CDR1 SGHRS and CDR2 YFSETQ. The V segment lost 2 bases and the J segment 0 bases; nucleotides outside the gene matches: 12. There are 18 residues in the CDR3. CDR3 sequence (DNA): TGCGCCAGCAGCTTCGATACCCCAGGGACTAGCCCCTCCTACGAGCAGTACTTC. Its translation is CASSFDTPGTSPSYEQYF.

The genes are TRBV20-1 and TRBJ2-1; D is perhaps TRBD1 or TRBD2 (5 bases each). The CDR3 totals 14 residues. V was trimmed by 5 bases and J by 1 base, leaving 12 bases between them. Germline-derived CDR1 and CDR2 are DFQATT and SNEGSKA (reference sequence). CDR3 nucleotide sequence: TGCAGTGCTTTAGGGACCGATTCCTACAATGAGCAGTTCTTC. It specifies CSALGTDSYNEQFF.

This clonotype has a count of ten or more. The CDR3: CSVPGLSDEQYF. The CDR3 DNA follows: TGCAGCGTACCGGGACTCTCAGATGAGCAGTACTTC. The rearrangement links TRBV29-1 to TRBJ2-7; TRBD2 might be the D (6 bases). Germline V lookup: CDR1 SQVTM, CDR2 ANQGSEA. This CDR3 has 12 amino acids. V was cut by 6 bases and J by 7 bases, with 16 bases left in between.

The chain carries TRBV28 and TRBJ2-1; the D gene is possibly TRBD1 (6 bases). The germline gives CDR1 MDHEN, CDR2 SYDVKM. Trimming left V 4 bases short and J 6 bases short, with 10 bases between. This CDR3 region has 13 residues. CDR3 nucleotides: TGTGCCAGCAGTTCAAACAGGGTCAATGAGCAGTTCTTC. The encoded protein is CASSSNRVNEQFF.

The chain uses TRBV4-1 and TRBJ2-1; tentative D call: TRBD1 (5 bases). Trimming left V 4 bases short and J 0 bases short, with 13 bases between. The CDR3 is 16 amino acids. The germline CDR1 and CDR2 sequences are MGHRA and YSYEKL. Here the CDR3 reads CASSLDSDISYNEQFF. In DNA, the CDR3 is TGCGCCAGCAGCCTAGACAGCGATATCTCCTACAATGAGCAGTTCTTC.

This clonotype has more than one count but fewer than ten. CDR3 DNA: TGTGCCAGCAGCAAAACGACAGGGCTCTCCTACAATGAGCAGTTCTTC. Translation gives CASSKTTGLSYNEQFF. This chain links TRBV5-5 with TRBJ2-1, with 7 bases matching TRBD1. This CDR3 is 16 amino acids long. Trimming removed 4 bases from V and 0 bases from J; junction bases left unmatched: 7. CDR1 is SGHKS and CDR2 is YYEKEE in the germline V gene (reference sequence).

This chain uses TRBV7-6 with TRBJ1-1, with a possible D match to TRBD1 (5 bases). The CDR3 sequence is 17 residues long. With 2 bases removed from V and 0 bases from J, the gap between germline ends came to 16 bases. In germline, CDR1 is SGHVS, CDR2 FNYEAQ. The CDR3 is CASSLSLGLGMNTEAFF. For the CDR3, the DNA is TGTGCCAGCAGCTTAAGTCTGGGGCTGGGGATGAACACTGAAGCTTTCTTT. The full variable domain, rest sourced from reference TRBV7-6 and TRBJ1-1, is GAGVSQSPRYKVTKRGQDVALRCDPISGHVSLYWYRQALGQGPEFLTYFNYEAQQDKSGLPNDRFSAERPEGSISTLTIQRTEQRDSAMYRCASSLSLGLGMNTEAFFGQGTRLTVV.

This sequence joins TRBV19 and TRBJ1-2; D not resolved. This CDR3 region has 10 residues. Trimming shortened V by 3 bases and J by 8 bases, and 4 bases separated the two germline ends. Looked up from germline, CDR1 is LNHDA and CDR2 is SQIVND (reference sequence). The CDR3 loop reads CASSMGGYTF. The CDR3 bases are TGTGCCAGTAGTATGGGGGGCTACACCTTC.

This clonotype was seen a few times. The chain carries TRBV20-1 and TRBJ1-1; 9 positions agree with TRBD1. The CDR3 consists of 13 residues. V dropped 6 bases and J dropped 7; count of bases not matched to a gene: 9. The germline V gene encodes CDR1 DFQATT and CDR2 SNEGSKA (reference sequence). The DNA for the CDR3 is TGCAGTGCAAGCGGGACAGGGCGAATTGAAGCTTTCTTT. This sequence encodes CSASGTGRIEAFF.

This clonotype was picked up many times. The junction differs from germline at one of its ends, possibly a read error. The chain carries TRBV10-3 and TRBJ2-3, with TRBD1 identical over 9 bases. The CDR3 runs 16 residues. Germline loops: CDR1 ENHRY, CDR2 SYGVKD. The CDR3 region has the DNA TGTGCCACCAGTACGGGACAGGGTACCCACACAGATACGCAGTATTTT. Translation gives CATSTGQGTHTDTQYF.

The chain employs TRBV27 and TRBJ1-5; D remains unclear. This CDR3 contains 13 residues. V dropped 7 bases and J dropped 6 bases, with 13 bases sitting between them. The germline CDR1 and CDR2 sequences are MNHEY and SMNVEV (reference sequence). CDR3 region: CASTQVPRQPQHF. The CDR3 DNA reads as TGTGCCAGCACGCAGGTACCCCGTCAGCCCCAGCATTTT.

The table lists this clonotype with a few counts. V usage is TRBV12-3 or TRBV12-4 and J usage is TRBJ2-1, with 11 bases matching TRBD2. Unmatched junction bases numbered 10, after V lost 6 bases and J lost 6 bases. CDR3 length: 16 residues. Here the CDR3 DNA reads TGTGCCAGCAGGGCCTCTAGCGGGAGGCTAGGCAATGAGCAGTTCTTC. As protein: CASRASSGRLGNEQFF.

This clonotype was counted ten times or more. The CDR3 region has the DNA TGTGCCAGCAGCCCCTCCTGGTTGGGCGAGCAGTACTTC. Encoded protein: CASSPSWLGEQYF. The rearrangement uses TRBV5-6 and TRBJ2-7; D not certain. The CDR3 consists of 13 residues. V was shortened by 4 bases and J by 6 bases, with 14 bases between the two germline ends. Germline V CDR1 and CDR2: SGHDT, YYEEEE. Complete variable domain (other parts from reference TRBV5-6 and TRBJ2-7): DAGVTQSPTHLIKTRGQQVTLRCSPKSGHDTVSWYQQALGQGPQFIFQYYEEEERQRGNFPDRFSGHQFPNYSSELNVNALLLGDSALYLCASSPSWLGEQYFGPGTRLTVT.

The chain is built from TRBV20-1 and TRBJ2-7, with D tentatively TRBD1 or TRBD2 (5 bases each). The CDR3 length is 14 residues. The V and J ends lost 0 bases and 6 bases respectively, with 15 bases between them. Germline V lookup: CDR1 DFQATT, CDR2 SNEGSKA (reference sequence). In nucleotides, the CDR3 is TGCAGTGCTAGAGAGGGGACGCAGGCCCCCGAGCAGTACTTC. This gives the protein CSAREGTQAPEQYF.

The gene calls are TRBV12-3 or TRBV12-4 and TRBJ2-5; the D is unclear. The CDR3 totals 12 residues. V lost 6 bases and J 5 bases, leaving 10 bases between the germline ends. The CDR3 DNA follows: TGTGCCAGCAGCGGGTTGGGTGAGACCCAGTACTTC. This gives the protein CASSGLGETQYF.

This clonotype showed up many times. This chain uses TRBV7-6 with TRBJ2-3; no firm D call. In germline, CDR1 is SGHVS, CDR2 FNYEAQ. The CDR3 loop spans 15 amino acids. The V gene lost 5 bases and the J gene lost 3 bases, with 15 bases spanning the gap. The CDR3 reads CASSPVMVPTDTQYF. CDR3 nucleotides: TGTGCCAGCAGCCCGGTAATGGTTCCAACAGATACGCAGTATTTT. The full variable domain, rest sourced from reference TRBV7-6 and TRBJ2-3, is GAGVSQSPRYKVTKRGQDVALRCDPISGHVSLYWYRQALGQGPEFLTYFNYEAQQDKSGLPNDRFSAERPEGSISTLTIQRTEQRDSAMYRCASSPVMVPTDTQYFGPGTRLTVL.

This clonotype was counted many times. The J gene is TRBJ1-1, the V gene TRBV12-3 or TRBV12-4; D uncertain. Trimming removed 3 bases at V and 7 bases at J, with 9 bases between. CDR3 length equals 12 residues. The CDR3 protein is CASSLSGDEAFF. Here the CDR3 DNA reads TGTGCCAGCAGTTTGTCTGGGGATGAAGCTTTCTTT.

This clonotype occurred a few times. The chain has TRBV20-1 and TRBJ2-1; D is uncertain. Looked up from germline, CDR1 is DFQATT and CDR2 is SNEGSKA (reference sequence). V was shortened by 2 bases and J by 6 bases, with 23 bases between the two germline ends. This CDR3 has 17 residues. Here the CDR3 reads CSARIEVWPALGNEQFF. The CDR3, as DNA: TGCAGTGCTAGAATTGAAGTTTGGCCGGCCCTCGGCAATGAGCAGTTCTTC.

This clonotype was found a few times. The chain links TRBV28 to TRBJ1-1, with D tentatively TRBD1 (6 bases). The germline V gene has CDR1 MDHEN and CDR2 SYDVKM. CDR3 length equals 19 residues. V shed 1 base and J shed 2 bases, with 23 bases lying between them. CDR3 region: CASSLYWSGRGGRNTEAFF. The CDR3 DNA sequence: TGTGCCAGCAGTTTATACTGGTCGGGCAGGGGAGGTCGAAACACTGAAGCTTTCTTT.